This T cell receptor (beta chain) is from a study of CD8+ T cells in alopecia areata. Study summary: The drug, oral tofacitinib, was given to treated patients at 5 to 10 mg twice daily. The protocol delivered tofacitinib for 6 to 18 months, then withdrew it for 6 months.

RNA was extracted and reverse transcribed into cDNA as the sequencing template. Profiling relied on immunoSEQ multiplex PCR, and the TCRdb table lists in-frame clones only, not all of them. The repertoire holds 150,000 to 200,000 clones, with under 80% as singletons. This clone was observed a few times. Noted treatment: oral pan-JAK inhibitor, 5-10 mg twice daily. Alopecia areata patients provided lesional scalp punch biopsies and peripheral blood, both collected for the study. This CDR3 is built from 13 residues. V dropped 8 bases and J dropped 5 bases, with 18 bases sitting between them. Germline CDR1 is GTSNPN and CDR2 is SVGIG (reference sequence).

This clonotype originated in a human donor with alopecia areata. The rearrangement links TRBV30 to TRBJ1-1, with a tentative D call TRBD1 (5 bases). The source material was CD4+ T cells sorted from blood, sampled at approximately week 49, from a patient treated with tofacitinib. The CDR3 spells CAGERRGSTEAFF. CDR3 nucleotides: TGTGCCGGCGAGAGGAGGGGATCAACTGAAGCTTTCTTT.